This T cell receptor (beta chain) originates from a study of shared clonotypes between healthy human individuals. Germline CDR1 is MGHRA and CDR2 is YSYEKL. The CDR3 consists of 15 residues. The V and J ends lost 0 bases and 6 bases respectively, with 15 bases between them. Investigators spread the genomic DNA of each subset evenly over several immunoSEQ plates. TCRdb keeps only in-frame clones here, not all; method: immunoSEQ multiplex PCR. The table includes over 95,000 clones, about 70% detected once. The chain joins TRBV4-1 to TRBJ2-7; D might be TRBD1 (5 bases). Sequenced material: memory CD8+ T cells sorted from blood. As to subset: CD45RO+ cells pooled with CCR7-negative TemRA cells. The receptor's source is a woman younger than 45 in good health. CDR3 coding DNA: TGCGCCAGCAGCCAAGATGATGGGCAGGGTGGCGAGCAGTACTTC. Its protein product is CASSQDDGQGGEQYF.